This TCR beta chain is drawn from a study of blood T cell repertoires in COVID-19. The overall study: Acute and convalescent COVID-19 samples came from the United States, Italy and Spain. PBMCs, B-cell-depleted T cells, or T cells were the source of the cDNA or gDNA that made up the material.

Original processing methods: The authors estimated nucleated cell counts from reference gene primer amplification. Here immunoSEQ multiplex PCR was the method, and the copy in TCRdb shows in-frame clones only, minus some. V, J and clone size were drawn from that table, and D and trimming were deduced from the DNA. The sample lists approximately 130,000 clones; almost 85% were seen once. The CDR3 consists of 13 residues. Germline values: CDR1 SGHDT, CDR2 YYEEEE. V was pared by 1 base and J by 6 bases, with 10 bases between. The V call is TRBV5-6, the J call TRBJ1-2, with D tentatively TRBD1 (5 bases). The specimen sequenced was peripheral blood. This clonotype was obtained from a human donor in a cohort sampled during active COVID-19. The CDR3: CASSLKAGNGYTF. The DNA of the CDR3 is TGTGCCAGCAGCTTGAAGGCAGGGAATGGCTACACCTTC.